At least ten counts were recorded for the clone carrying this T cell receptor beta chain. Its matching antigen is unknown. The data were taken from a study of T cells in Graves' hyperthyroidism and ophthalmopathy. On the study more broadly: Peripheral blood specimens were obtained at initial diagnosis, prior to any treatment.

Stable disease denoted Graves' hyperthyroidism without ophthalmopathy progression within 18 months. Patients aged 18 to 65 with hyperthyroidism were newly diagnosed, with duration under 2 months. Study-wide results and limits: In the blood, most expanded thyroid clonotypes above 0.001 appeared as well.

Amplification yielded TCR beta CDR3 regions, with RNA transcripts as the source. TCR CDR3 regions were first amplified by RT-PCR with HTBI primers. TCRdb reprocessed the multiplex PCR reads with MiXCR, giving one entry per CDR3 protein. The sample carries under 800,000 distinct CDR3 sequences, 14% recorded once. The receptor's source is a woman younger than 35 with Graves' hyperthyroidism. Sequenced sample: blood.

CDR3: CASSPGTAAYEQYF. The CDR3 bases are TGCGCCAGCAGCCCCGGGACAGCAGCCTACGAGCAGTACTTC. This chain joins TRBV4-1 and TRBJ2-7; 7 bases agree with TRBD1. The CDR3 consists of 14 residues. The germline gives CDR1 MGHRA, CDR2 YSYEKL. Losses at the gene ends were 4 bases for V and 2 bases for J; bases not matched to a gene: 5.